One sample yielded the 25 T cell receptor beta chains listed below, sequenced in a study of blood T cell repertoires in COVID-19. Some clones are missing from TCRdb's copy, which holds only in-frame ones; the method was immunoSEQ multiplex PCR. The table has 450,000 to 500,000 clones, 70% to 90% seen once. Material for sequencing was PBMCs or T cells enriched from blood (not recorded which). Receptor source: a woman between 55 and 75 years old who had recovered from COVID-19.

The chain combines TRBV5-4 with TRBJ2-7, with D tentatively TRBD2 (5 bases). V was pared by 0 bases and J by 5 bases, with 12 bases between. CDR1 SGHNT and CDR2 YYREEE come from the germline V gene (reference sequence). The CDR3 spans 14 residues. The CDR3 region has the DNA TGTGCCAGCAGCTTGGGTTCGACGAGGGACGAGCAGTACGTC. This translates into CASSLGSTRDEQYV.

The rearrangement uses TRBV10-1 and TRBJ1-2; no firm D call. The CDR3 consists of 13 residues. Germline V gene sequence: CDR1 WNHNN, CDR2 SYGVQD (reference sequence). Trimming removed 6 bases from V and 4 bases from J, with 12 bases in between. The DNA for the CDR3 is TGCGCCAGCAGCGCTCTGAGTAGCTATGGCTACACCTTC. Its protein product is CASSALSSYGYTF.

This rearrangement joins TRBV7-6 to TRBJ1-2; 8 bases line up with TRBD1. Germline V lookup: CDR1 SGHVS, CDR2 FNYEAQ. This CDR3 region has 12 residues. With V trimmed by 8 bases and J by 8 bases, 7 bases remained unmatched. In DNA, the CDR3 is TGTGCCAGCGGACAGGGTGGGGGCGGCTACACCTTC. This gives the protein CASGQGGGGYTF.

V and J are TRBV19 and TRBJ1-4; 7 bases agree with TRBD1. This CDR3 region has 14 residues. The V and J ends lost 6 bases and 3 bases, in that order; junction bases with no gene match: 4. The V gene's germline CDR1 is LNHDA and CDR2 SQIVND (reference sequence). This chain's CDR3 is CASRRTGPNEKLFF. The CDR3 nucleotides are TGTGCCAGTAGAAGGACAGGTCCTAATGAAAAACTGTTTTTT. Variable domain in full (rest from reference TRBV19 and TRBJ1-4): DGGITQSPKYLFRKEGQNVTLSCEQNLNHDAMYWYRQDPGQGLRLIYYSQIVNDFQKGDIAEGYSVSREKKESFPLTVTSAQKNPTAFYLCASRRTGPNEKLFFGSGTQLSVL.

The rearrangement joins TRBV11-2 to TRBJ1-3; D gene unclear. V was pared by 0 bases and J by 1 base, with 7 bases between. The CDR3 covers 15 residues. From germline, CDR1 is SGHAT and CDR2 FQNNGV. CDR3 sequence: CASSLDRRSGNTIYF. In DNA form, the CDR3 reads TGTGCCAGCAGCTTAGATAGGCGGTCTGGAAACACCATATATTTT.

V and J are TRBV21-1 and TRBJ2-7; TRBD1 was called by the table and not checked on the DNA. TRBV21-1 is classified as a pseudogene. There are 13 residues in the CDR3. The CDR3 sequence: CASRIQGSYEQYV. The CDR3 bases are TGTGCCAGTAGAATACAGGGATCCTACGAGCAGTACGTC.

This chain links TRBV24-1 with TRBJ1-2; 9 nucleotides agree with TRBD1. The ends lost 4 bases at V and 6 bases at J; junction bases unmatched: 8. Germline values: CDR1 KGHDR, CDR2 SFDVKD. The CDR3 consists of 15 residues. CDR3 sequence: CATSDPNTGGDGYTF. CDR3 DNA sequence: TGTGCCACCAGTGACCCAAACACAGGGGGCGATGGCTACACCTTC.

The CDR3 loop reads CSVESRGNGELFF. In DNA form, the CDR3 reads TGCAGCGTTGAGTCCAGGGGTAACGGGGAGCTGTTTTTT. The genes are TRBV29-1 and TRBJ2-2; a possible D gene is TRBD1 (6 bases). With 3 bases removed from V and 7 bases from J, the gap between germline ends came to 12 bases. Germline CDR1 SQVTM, CDR2 ANQGSEA. The CDR3 length is 13 residues.

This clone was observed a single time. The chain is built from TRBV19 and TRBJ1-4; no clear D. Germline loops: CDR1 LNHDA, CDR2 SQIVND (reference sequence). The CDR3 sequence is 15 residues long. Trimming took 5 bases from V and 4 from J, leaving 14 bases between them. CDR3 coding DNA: TGTGCCAGTAGTCTCCGGGAGGCACTTAATGAAAAACTGTTTTTT. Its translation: CASSLREALNEKLFF.

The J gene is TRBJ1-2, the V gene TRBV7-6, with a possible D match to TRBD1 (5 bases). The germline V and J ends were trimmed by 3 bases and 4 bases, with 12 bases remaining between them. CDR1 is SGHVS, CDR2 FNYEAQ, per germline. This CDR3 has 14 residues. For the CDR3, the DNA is TGTGCCAGCAGCTTCTCGGGGGGTGCCTATGGCTACACCTTC. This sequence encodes CASSFSGGAYGYTF.

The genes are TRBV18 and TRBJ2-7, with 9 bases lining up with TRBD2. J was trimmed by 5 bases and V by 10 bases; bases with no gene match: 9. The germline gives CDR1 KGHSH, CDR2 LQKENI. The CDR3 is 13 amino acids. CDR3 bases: TGTGCCACCCACGGCGGGGGGGCTCACGAGCAGTACTTC. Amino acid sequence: CATHGGGAHEQYF.

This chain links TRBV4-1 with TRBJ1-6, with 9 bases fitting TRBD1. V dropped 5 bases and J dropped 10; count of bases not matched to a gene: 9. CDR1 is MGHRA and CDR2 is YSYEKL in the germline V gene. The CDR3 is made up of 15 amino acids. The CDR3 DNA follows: TGCGCCAGCAGCAACCGACAGGGGGGAAACTCACCCCTCCACTTT. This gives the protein CASSNRQGGNSPLHF.

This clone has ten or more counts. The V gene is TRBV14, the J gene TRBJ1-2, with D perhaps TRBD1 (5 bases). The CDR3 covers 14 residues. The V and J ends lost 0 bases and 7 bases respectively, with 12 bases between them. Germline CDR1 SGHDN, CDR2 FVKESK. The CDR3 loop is CASSQDMSGFGYTF. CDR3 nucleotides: TGTGCCAGCAGCCAAGATATGTCAGGGTTTGGCTACACCTTC. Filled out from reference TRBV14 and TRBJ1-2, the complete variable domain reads EAGVTQFPSHSVIEKGQTVTLRCDPISGHDNLYWYRRVMGKEIKFLLHFVKESKQDESGMPNNRFLAERTGGTYSTLKVQPAELEDSGVYFCASSQDMSGFGYTFGSGTRLTVV.

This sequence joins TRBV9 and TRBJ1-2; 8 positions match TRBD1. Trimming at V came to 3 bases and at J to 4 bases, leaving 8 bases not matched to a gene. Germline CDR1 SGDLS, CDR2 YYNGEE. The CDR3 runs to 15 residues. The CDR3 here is CASSAELDRAYGYTF. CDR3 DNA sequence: TGTGCCAGCAGCGCGGAACTGGACAGGGCCTATGGCTACACCTTC.

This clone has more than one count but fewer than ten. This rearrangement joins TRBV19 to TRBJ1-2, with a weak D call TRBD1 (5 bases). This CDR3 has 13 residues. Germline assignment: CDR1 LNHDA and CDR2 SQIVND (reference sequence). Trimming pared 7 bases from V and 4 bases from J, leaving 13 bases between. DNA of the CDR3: TGTGCCAGTACCCCCGGGGGGTCCTATGGCTACACCTTC. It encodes CASTPGGSYGYTF.

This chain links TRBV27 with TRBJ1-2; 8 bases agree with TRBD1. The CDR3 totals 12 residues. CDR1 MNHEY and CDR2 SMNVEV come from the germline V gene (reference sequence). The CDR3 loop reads CVTGQANYGYTF. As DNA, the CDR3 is TGTGTGACGGGACAGGCGAACTATGGCTACACCTTC.

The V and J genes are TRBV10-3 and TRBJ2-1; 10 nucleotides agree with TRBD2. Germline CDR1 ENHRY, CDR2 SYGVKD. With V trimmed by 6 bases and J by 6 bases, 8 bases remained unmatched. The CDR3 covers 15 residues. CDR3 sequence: CAISPGLAGANEQFF. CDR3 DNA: TGTGCCATCAGCCCCGGTCTAGCGGGGGCCAATGAGCAGTTCTTC.

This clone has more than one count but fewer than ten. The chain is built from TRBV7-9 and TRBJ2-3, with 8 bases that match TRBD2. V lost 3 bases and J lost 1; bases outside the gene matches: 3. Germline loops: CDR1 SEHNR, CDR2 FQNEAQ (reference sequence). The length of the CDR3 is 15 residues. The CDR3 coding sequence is TGTGCCAGCAGCTTCGGGAGGGGCCGCACAGATACGCAGTATTTT. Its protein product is CASSFGRGRTDTQYF.

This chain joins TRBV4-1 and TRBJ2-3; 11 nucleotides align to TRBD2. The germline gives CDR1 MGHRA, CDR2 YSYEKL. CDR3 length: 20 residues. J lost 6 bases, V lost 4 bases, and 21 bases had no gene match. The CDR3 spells CASSRLASGGLISNTDTQYF. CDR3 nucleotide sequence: TGCGCCAGCAGCCGCCTAGCTAGCGGGGGGCTAATCTCAAACACGGATACGCAGTATTTT.

The CDR3 DNA reads as TGTGCCACCAGCAGATTCCGGGACAATGAGTATTTCAGGGAGTTCTTC. It yields the protein CATSRFRDNEYFREFF. The chain combines TRBV15 with TRBJ2-1, with a tentative D call TRBD1 (6 bases). Deletions cut 2 bases from V and 14 bases from J, with 25 bases between. Germline V gene lookup returns CDR1 LNHNV and CDR2 YYDKDF (reference sequence). This CDR3 spans 16 amino acids.

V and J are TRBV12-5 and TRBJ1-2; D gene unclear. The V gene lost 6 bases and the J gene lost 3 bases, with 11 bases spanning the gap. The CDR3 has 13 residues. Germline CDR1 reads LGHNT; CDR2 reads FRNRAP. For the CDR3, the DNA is TGTGCTAGTGGCCCACGCCCGGACTATGGCTACACCTTC. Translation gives CASGPRPDYGYTF.

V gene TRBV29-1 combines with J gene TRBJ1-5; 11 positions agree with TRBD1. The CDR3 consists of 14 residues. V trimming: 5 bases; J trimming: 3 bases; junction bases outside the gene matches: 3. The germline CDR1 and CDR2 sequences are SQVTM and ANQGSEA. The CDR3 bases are TGCAGCGTTAGGACAGGGGGCTACAATCAGCCCCAGCATTTT. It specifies CSVRTGGYNQPQHF.

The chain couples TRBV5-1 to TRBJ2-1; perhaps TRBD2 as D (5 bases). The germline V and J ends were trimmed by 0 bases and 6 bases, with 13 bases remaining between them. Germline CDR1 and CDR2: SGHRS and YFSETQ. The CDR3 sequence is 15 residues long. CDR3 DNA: TGCGCCAGCAGCTTGGGAGGGCTAGTAGGCAATGAGCAGTTCTTC. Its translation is CASSLGGLVGNEQFF.

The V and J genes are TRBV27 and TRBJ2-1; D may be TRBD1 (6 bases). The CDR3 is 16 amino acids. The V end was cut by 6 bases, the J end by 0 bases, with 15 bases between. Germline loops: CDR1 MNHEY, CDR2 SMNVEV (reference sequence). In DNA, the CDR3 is TGTGCCAGCAGCCCTCAGGGGACCAGCTCCTACAATGAGCAGTTCTTC. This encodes CASSPQGTSSYNEQFF.

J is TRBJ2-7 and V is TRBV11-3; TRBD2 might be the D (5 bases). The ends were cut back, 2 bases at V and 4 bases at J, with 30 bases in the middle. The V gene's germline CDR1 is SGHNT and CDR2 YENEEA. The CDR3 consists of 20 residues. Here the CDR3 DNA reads TGTGCCAGCAGCTTAATCTTCGAACGGGGTCCTACTGCTCACGGGTACGAGCAGTACGTC. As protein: CASSLIFERGPTAHGYEQYV.